The rows below give T cell receptor beta chains drawn from one sample of a study of Ad26.COV2.S vaccination and SARS-CoV-2 variants. The method was immunoSEQ multiplex PCR; TCRdb's version includes in-frame clones alone and lacks a portion of them. The table has fewer than 300,000 clones, approximately 87% seen once. Source: peripheral blood, taken in a trial of Ad26.COV2.S vaccine versus placebo. These receptors were obtained from a person aged 18 to 65 who received the Ad26.COV2.S COVID-19 vaccine or a placebo. CDR3s leave out the opening cysteine and the closing phenylalanine or tryptophan. Not all rows give a size; the values are once, few, many and, for expanded clones, a class.

v_call: TRBV3-1/TRBV3-2; cdr3_length: 13; clone_size: NA; j_call: TRBJ1-4; cdr3_aa: ASSQQGATNEKLF
v_call: TRBV2; cdr3_length: 13; clone_size: NA; j_call: TRBJ2-2; cdr3_aa: ASSETAMGTGELF
v_call: TRBV6-5; cdr3_length: 10; clone_size: NA; j_call: TRBJ1-1; cdr3_aa: ACLQGNTEAF
v_call: TRBV25-1; cdr3_length: 11; clone_size: NA; j_call: TRBJ2-7; cdr3_aa: ASSEYTGAKQY
v_call: TRBV3-1/TRBV3-2; cdr3_length: 13; clone_size: NA; j_call: TRBJ2-7; cdr3_aa: ASSQDAMRSDEQY
v_call: TRBV6-5; cdr3_length: 11; clone_size: NA; j_call: TRBJ1-2; cdr3_aa: ASSYSGQGGYT
v_call: TRBV6-5; cdr3_length: 11; clone_size: NA; j_call: TRBJ1-1; cdr3_aa: ASSYGRYTEAF
v_call: TRBV5-1; cdr3_length: 13; clone_size: NA; j_call: TRBJ2-3; cdr3_aa: ASSLDVVSTDTQY
v_call: TRBV3-1/TRBV3-2; cdr3_length: 12; clone_size: few; j_call: TRBJ2-2; cdr3_aa: ASSQEWAVGELF
v_call: TRBV5-1; cdr3_length: 11; clone_size: NA; j_call: TRBJ1-2; cdr3_aa: ASSFDSNYGYT